This TCR beta chain is from a study of cytomegalovirus exposure and HLA in healthy donors (dated by TCRdb to about 2017). Notes on the research overall: In an earlier analysis of roughly 590 of the donors, approximately 300 Gb of sequence data and some 120 million unique TCR beta sequences from some 170 million T cells were reported. An early release that covered more than 550 HLA-typed donors contained approximately 300 gigabases of sequencing data and about 84 million unique TCR sequences. Among the roughly 400 genotyped donors, approximately 77% belonged to the genetic ancestry cluster associated with self-reported Caucasian donors. The study aimed to test whether signatures of past pathogen exposure could be identified by cataloging public T cell receptors. The study profiled the T cell repertoires of approximately 700 subjects by immunosequencing and related them to cytomegalovirus serostatus. In addition to the first cohort of 666 subjects, a separate validation cohort of 120 different subjects was used. To predict cytomegalovirus infection status, the study brought together high-throughput TCR immunosequencing, statistical association of individual TCRs with disease status, and machine learning. A later analysis re-analyzed previously published TCR beta repertoires from 666 donors and added high-resolution HLA genotyping to study TCR occurrence patterns. In the later analysis, no new phenotypic data were used to find candidate immune exposures; instead, reliance was placed on TCR beta sequences and their occurrence across donors. To decide whether each TCR beta V gene segment behaved as functional or pseudogenic, an earlier analysis of some 540 of the donors relied on high-throughput TCR beta sequencing. Donor age, sex, ethnicity and CMV serostatus were collected together with the repertoire data. Genome-wide SNP genotypes for about 65% of the roughly 670 donors were used in a later genetic analysis, which treated that subset as a discovery cohort. All discovery cohort repertoires had been generated using a single sequencing platform. HLA typing included class I and class II loci at four-digit resolution. The number of donors typed differed by locus, with 629-630 for A, B, C, DRB1 and DQB1, roughly 520 for DQA1, nearly 610 for DPA1, and 450 to 480 for DPB1. A handful of DR-DQ haplotypes were treated as single units for association and clustering because of strong linkage in the cohort. Among roughly 400 genotyped donors of the cohort, an average of about 220,000 unique TCR beta nucleotide sequences was sequenced per donor, of which roughly 18% were non-productive. What the work shows at the level of the full study, not this receptor alone: The presence/absence analyses assumed that sequencing depth was roughly uniform across donors, and that assumption may not be true. A cluster of highly shared sequence variants was judged likely to be a technical artifact of the sequencing pipeline. The 87-base-pair reads could not distinguish some IMGT-functional V segments, including TRBV6-2 and TRBV6-3, so those segments were excluded. In a later genetic analysis, a missense DCLRE1C variant was associated with V-gene and J-gene trimming of TCR beta chains, and the association was replicated in an independent cohort. Because HLA typing was unavailable for some donors at each locus, only the typed subset was used in association tests. The authors suggested that the approach could potentially be extended to other disease states and immunological phenotypes. The study listed 164 TCR beta chains as associated with cytomegalovirus. Several of the top co-occurrence clusters appeared to be linked to parvovirus B19, influenza, CMV and Epstein-Barr virus, according to a later analysis. Only TCR beta chains were sequenced in this cohort, and the absence of alpha or paired-chain data limited detectable features. While some public TCRs were present in many individuals, most TCR sequences turned up only very rarely across donors. A further reported finding was that TCR beta sequences accurately predicted the HLA-A and HLA-B alleles for most subjects in the first cohort. In a later analysis, TCR association rates were found to vary across HLA loci, with the most associated TCRs seen for DRB1 alleles and the fewest for HLA-C alleles. When HLA alleles, especially DR and DQ, strongly co-occurred, attributing TCR associations to individual alleles was difficult. The only immune exposure information available for the cohort was CMV serostatus. In a later analysis, HLA-associated TCR beta chains were found to be more clonally expanded and to have lower generation probabilities than equally common non-associated chains. According to a later analysis, most CMV-associated TCR beta chains appeared to be HLA-restricted, and the HLA associations seemed to be driven largely by CMV exposure. The classifier was reported to diagnose cytomegalovirus status with high specificity and sensitivity in both the original and validation cohorts. Broadly in line with IMGT annotations, most TCR beta V segments showed up in productive rearrangements about 87% or about 30% of the time in an earlier analysis of approximately 640 of the donors. In a later genetic analysis, fewer N-insertions in productive TCRs were reported among donors in an Asian-associated ancestry cluster than the approximately 670-donor mean. Because counts were too low, roughly 17 rarely observed V segments, including chromosome 9 orphons, were left out of the earlier analysis of approximately 580 of the donors. At a false discovery rate of 0.05, a later analysis linked around 15,000 TCR beta sequences to specific HLA alleles. Linkage disequilibrium might explain the correlated functional status among segregating V segments, but an unknown experimental factor could not be excluded. Three of the identified cytomegalovirus-associated TCR beta chains were confirmed in vitro to be specific for cytomegalovirus antigens.

The cohort consisted of some 730 healthy bone marrow donors. At the time of sampling, every cohort member was nominally healthy, though immune exposures that went unrecorded were likely present. The donor was CMV seronegative and was included in the group of 352 seronegative cohort members. A peripheral blood sample was provided by each donor, and peripheral blood mononuclear cells were used for TCR beta sequencing. The Qiagen DNeasy Blood Extraction Kit was used to extract genomic DNA from the blood cell samples. In its sample, this clone was seen once. The antigen this receptor binds is unknown. No qualities accompany the bases; no much larger clone lies one base away. The CDR3 runs 16 residues from the cysteine to the phenylalanine. Only CDR3 DNA remains: 48 bases, in frame from the first base. The germline V gene (reference sequence) yields SEHNR for CDR1 and FQNEAQ for CDR2. At the junction V is shortened by 4 bases and J by 6 bases; bases outside the gene matches: 12.

Libraries were built with the immunoSEQ multiplex PCR assay. A mixture of 60 forward primers for TCR Vbeta segments and 13 reverse primers for TCR Jbeta segments was used in the multiplex PCR. The CDR3 region of rearranged TCR beta genes was amplified from genomic DNA with a multiplex PCR assay. On the Illumina HiSeq System, the amplified TCR beta libraries were sequenced as 87-base-pair reads. The study's processing was this. Across the roughly 600 repertoires, a later analysis counted approximately 75 million unique TCR beta chains, roughly 11 million of which were shared by at least two donors. To remove PCR and sequencing errors, raw reads were error-corrected and collapsed into unique sequences using a nearest-neighbor algorithm that merged closely related sequences. CDR3 sequences were aligned to IMGT reference sequences to assign V, D and J gene segments. For a sequence to be retained, at least a six-nucleotide match to both a V gene segment and a J gene segment was required. A rearrangement was called productive if the CDR3 had no stop codons and remained in frame with V and J, and every other rearrangement was called non-productive. Following IMGT convention, CDR3 was defined as the stretch from the second conserved V-encoded cysteine to the conserved J-encoded phenylalanine. The earlier analysis of some 600 of the donors excluded sequences that lacked an unambiguous match to a single V gene segment. In an earlier analysis of about 590 of the donors, a V segment was called functional when productive rearrangements were above 56.7%, and segregating when the standard deviation between donors exceeded 5%. A statistical classification framework was developed to diagnose cytomegalovirus status using the catalog of TCR beta chain sequences. V and J gene assignment, in a later analysis, came from comparing TCR nucleotide sequences with IMGT/GENE-DB human TR gene sequences. The TCRdist pipeline was used in a later analysis to assign CDR3 sequences and most-parsimonious VDJ recombination scenarios. In a later analysis, each TCR beta chain was defined by its CDR3 amino acid sequence together with its V-gene family, and reads lacking a unique V-gene family were excluded. A later analysis removed 592 highly shared, low-generation-probability nucleotide sequences to deal with suspected cross-contamination and a sequencing artifact. In a later analysis, a clonal expansion index for each public chain was calculated from normalized within-repertoire ranks of inferred template counts. In a later analysis, generation probabilities were computed with a VDJ recombination model fitted to out-of-frame rearrangements, and the resulting probabilities were checked against IGoR. In a later analysis, hypergeometric tests were used to score TCR-TCR, TCR-HLA and TCR-CMV co-occurrence, with a repertoire-size bias correction applied to TCR pairs. False discovery rates were estimated in a later analysis by permuting HLA or CMV assignments 20 times. In a later analysis, co-occurring TCRs were grouped using DBSCAN, with TCRdist sequence similarity added in when clustering inside HLA-allele-positive subsets. For co-occurrence clustering, repertoires with fewer than 30,000 or more than 120,000 public chains were excluded, along with roughly 5 repertoires with anomalous nucleotide sharing. The clones in this table, taken by TCRdb from immuneACCESS, are in-frame only. Not every clone is retained; where verified, under half of the shortfall comes from an unresolved V gene, and the cause of the rest is unknown. V, J and clone size reflect that table, while D and trimming were determined from the DNA. The sample table holds roughly 290,000 clones, of which 80% were seen once. The ten largest clones add up to roughly 0.31% of the sample.

This TCR was sampled from a girl aged 2-15 years in good health and CMV-seronegative. The sequence joins TRBV7-9 to TRBJ2-1; TRBD2 matches 7 bases in the middle. Source material: PBMCs. The CDR3 here reads CASSSERTRGLNEQFF. The DNA is TGTGCCAGCAGCTCGGAGCGGACTAGAGGTCTCAATGAGCAGTTCTTC.